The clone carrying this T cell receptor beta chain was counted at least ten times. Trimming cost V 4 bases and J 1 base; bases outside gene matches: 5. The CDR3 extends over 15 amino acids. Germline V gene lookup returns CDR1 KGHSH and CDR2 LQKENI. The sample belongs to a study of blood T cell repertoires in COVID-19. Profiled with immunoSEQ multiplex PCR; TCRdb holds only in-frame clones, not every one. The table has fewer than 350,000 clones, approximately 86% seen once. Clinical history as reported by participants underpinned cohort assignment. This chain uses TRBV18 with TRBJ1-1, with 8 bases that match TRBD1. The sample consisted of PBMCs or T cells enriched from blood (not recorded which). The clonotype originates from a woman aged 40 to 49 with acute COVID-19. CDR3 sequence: CASSHRDRRNTEAFF. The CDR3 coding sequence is TGTGCCAGCTCACATAGGGACAGGAGGAACACTGAAGCTTTCTTT.